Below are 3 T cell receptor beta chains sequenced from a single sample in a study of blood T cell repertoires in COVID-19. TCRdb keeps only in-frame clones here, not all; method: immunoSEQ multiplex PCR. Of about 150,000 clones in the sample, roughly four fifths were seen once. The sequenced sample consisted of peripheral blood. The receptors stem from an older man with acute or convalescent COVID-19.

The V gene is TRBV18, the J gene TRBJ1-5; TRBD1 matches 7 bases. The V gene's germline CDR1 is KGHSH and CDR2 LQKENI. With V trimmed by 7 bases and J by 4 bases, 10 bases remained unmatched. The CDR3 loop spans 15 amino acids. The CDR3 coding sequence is TGTGCCAGCTGTCAGACAGGGACGGGAAATCAGCCCCAGCATTTT. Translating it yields CASCQTGTGNQPQHF. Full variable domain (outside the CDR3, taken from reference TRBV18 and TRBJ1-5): NAGVMQNPRHLVRRRGQEARLRCSPMKGHSHVYWYRQLPEEGLKFMVYLQKENIIDESGMPKERFSAEFPKEGPSILRIQQVVRGDSAAYFCASCQTGTGNQPQHFGDGTRLSIL.

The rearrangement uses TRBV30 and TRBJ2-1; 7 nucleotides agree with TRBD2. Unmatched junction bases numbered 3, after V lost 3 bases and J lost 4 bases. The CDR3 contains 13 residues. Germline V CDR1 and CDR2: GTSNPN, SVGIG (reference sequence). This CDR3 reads CAWSGLEYNEQFF. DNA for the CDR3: TGTGCCTGGAGCGGACTAGAGTACAATGAGCAGTTCTTC.

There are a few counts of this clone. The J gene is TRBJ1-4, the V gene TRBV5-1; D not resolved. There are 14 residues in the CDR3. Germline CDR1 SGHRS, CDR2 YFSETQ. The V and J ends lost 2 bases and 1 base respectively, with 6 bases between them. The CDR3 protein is CASSLAGTNEKLFF. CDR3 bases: TGCGCCAGCAGCTTAGCGGGAACTAATGAAAAACTGTTTTTT. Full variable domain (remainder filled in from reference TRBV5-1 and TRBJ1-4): KAGVTQTPRYLIKTRGQQVTLSCSPISGHRSVSWYQQTPGQGLQFLFEYFSETQRNKGNFPGRFSGRQFSNSRSEMNVSTLELGDSALYLCASSLAGTNEKLFFGSGTQLSVL.